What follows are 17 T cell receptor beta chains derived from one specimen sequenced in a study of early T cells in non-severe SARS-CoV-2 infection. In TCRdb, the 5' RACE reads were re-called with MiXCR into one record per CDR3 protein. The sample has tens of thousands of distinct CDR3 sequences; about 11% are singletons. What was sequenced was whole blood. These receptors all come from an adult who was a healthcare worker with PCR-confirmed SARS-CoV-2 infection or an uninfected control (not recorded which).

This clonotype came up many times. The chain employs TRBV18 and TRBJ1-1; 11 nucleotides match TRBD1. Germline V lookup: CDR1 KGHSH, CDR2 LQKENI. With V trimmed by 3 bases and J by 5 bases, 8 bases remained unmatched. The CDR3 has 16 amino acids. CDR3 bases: TGTGCCAGCTCACCGGACAGGGGGCGAGGCGGGACTGAAGCTTTCTTT. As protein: CASSPDRGRGGTEAFF.

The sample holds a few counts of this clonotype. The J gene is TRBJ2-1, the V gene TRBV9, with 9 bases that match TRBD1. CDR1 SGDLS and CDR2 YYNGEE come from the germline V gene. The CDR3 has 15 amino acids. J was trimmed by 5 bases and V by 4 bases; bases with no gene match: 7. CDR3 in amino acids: CASSQTGGNNNEQFF. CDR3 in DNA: TGTGCCAGCAGCCAGACAGGGGGTAATAACAATGAGCAGTTCTTC.

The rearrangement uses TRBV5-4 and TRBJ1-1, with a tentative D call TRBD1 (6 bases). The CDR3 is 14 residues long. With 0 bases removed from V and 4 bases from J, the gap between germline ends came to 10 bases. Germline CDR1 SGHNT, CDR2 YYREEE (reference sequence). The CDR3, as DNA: TGTGCCAGCAGCTTGGGGGGGGCGAGCACTGAAGCTTTCTTT. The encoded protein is CASSLGGASTEAFF.

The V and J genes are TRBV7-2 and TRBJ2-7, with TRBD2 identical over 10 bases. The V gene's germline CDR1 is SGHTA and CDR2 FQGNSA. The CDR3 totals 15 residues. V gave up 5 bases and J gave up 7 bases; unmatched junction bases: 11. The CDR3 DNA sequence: TGTGCCAGCAGCCAATTTAGCGGGAGGTTTGGAGAGCAGTACTTC. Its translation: CASSQFSGRFGEQYF.

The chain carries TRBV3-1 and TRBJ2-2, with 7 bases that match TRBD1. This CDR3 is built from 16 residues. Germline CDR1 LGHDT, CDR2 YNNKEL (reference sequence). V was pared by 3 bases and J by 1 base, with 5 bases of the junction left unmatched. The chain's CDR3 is CASSHSGTVNTGELFF. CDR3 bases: TGTGCCAGCAGCCACTCCGGGACAGTGAACACCGGGGAGCTGTTTTTT.

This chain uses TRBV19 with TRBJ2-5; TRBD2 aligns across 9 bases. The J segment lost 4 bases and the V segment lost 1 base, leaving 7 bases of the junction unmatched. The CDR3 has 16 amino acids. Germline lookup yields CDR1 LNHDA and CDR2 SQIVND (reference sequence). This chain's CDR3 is CASSIGIAGAGETQYF. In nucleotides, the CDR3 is TGTGCCAGTAGTATAGGCATAGCGGGAGCCGGAGAGACCCAGTACTTC.

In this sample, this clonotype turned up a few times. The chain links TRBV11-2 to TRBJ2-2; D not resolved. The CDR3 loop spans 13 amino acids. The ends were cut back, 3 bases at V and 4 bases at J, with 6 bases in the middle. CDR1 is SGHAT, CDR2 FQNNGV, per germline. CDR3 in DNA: TGTGCCAGCAGCTTTGAGTTCACCGGGGAGCTGTTTTTT. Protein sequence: CASSFEFTGELFF.

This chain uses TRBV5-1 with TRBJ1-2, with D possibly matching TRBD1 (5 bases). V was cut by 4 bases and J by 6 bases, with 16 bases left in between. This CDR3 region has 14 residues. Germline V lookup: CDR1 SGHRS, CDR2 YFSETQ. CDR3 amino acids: CASSRSGQRNGYTF. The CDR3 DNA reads TGCGCCAGCAGCAGATCGGGGCAGAGAAATGGCTACACCTTC.

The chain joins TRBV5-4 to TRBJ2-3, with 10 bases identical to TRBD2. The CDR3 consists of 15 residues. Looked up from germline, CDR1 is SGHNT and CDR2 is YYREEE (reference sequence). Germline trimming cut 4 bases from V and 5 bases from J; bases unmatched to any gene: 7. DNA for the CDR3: TGTGCCAGCAGCCTTCTAGCGGGAGAAGGAGATACGCAGTATTTT. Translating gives CASSLLAGEGDTQYF.

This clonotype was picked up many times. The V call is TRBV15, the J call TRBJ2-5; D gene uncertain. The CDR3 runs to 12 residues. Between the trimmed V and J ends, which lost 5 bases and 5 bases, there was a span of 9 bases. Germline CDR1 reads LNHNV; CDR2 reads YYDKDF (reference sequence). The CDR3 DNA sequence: TGTGCCACCAGCTCCCCTGGGGAGACCCAGTACTTC. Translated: CATSSPGETQYF.

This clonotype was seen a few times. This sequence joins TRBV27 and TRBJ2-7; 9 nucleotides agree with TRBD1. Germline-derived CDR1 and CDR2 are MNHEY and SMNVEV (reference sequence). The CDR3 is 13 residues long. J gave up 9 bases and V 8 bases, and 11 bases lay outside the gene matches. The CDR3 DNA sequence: TGTGCCAGCTTTGGGACAGGGAAAGAAGGGCAGTACTTC. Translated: CASFGTGKEGQYF.

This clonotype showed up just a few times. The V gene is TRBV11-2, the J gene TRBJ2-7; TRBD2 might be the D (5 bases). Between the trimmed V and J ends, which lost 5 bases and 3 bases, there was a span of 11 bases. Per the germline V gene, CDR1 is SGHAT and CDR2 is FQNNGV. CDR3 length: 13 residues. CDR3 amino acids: CASSASGNYEQYF. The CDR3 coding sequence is TGTGCCAGCAGCGCCAGCGGAAACTACGAGCAGTACTTC.

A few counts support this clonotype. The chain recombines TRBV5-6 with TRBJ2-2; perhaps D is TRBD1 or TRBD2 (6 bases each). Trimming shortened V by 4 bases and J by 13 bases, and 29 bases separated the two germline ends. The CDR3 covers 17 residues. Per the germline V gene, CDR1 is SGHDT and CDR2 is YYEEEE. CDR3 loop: CASSSSRRRGAAYRLFF. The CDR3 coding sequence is TGTGCCAGCAGCAGCTCCCGCAGGAGGGGGGCCGCTTATCGGCTGTTTTTT.

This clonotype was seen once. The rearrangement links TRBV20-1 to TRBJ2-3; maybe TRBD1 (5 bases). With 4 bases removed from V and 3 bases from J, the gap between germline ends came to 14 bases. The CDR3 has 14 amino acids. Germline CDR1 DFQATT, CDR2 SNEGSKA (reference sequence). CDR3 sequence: CSATLHGATDTQYF. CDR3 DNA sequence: TGCAGTGCTACCTTGCATGGGGCTACAGATACGCAGTATTTT.

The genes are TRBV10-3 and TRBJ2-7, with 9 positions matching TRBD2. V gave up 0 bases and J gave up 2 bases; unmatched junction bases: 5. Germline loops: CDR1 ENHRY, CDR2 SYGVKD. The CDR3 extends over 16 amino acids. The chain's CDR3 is CAISESTAGGPYEQYF. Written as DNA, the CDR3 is TGTGCCATCAGTGAGTCCACTGCGGGAGGGCCCTACGAGCAGTACTTC.

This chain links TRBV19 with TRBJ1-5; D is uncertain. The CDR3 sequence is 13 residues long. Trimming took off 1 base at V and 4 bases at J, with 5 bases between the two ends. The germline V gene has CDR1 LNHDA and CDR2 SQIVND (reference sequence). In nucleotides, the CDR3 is TGTGCCAGTAGTATAGGGCCTAATCAGCCCCAGCATTTT. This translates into CASSIGPNQPQHF.

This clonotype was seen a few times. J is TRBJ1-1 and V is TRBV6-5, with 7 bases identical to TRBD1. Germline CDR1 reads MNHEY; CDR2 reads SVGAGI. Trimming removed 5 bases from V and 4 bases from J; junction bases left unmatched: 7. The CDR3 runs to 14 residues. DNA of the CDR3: TGTGCCAGCAGTCCTCAACAGGGGAGCACTGAAGCTTTCTTT. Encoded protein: CASSPQQGSTEAFF.